The entry that follows covers one T cell receptor beta chain sequence. J gave up 1 base and V 4 bases, and 7 bases lay outside the gene matches. This CDR3 comprises 16 residues. CDR1 and CDR2 (germline): KGHSH, LQKENI. The source of the sample is a study of blood T cell repertoires in COVID-19. Study details: Some COVID-19 samples were acute and others convalescent; all came from the United States, Italy and Spain. In each case, the material was cDNA or gDNA derived from T cells, B-cell-depleted T cells, or PBMCs.

In the original processing: Nucleated cell counts were estimated from reference gene primer amplification. TCRdb's copy holds only in-frame clones and misses some; the assay was immunoSEQ multiplex PCR. The D gene and trimming were derived from the DNA, and the V and J assignments and clone size from that table. The data show a few hundred thousand clones, more than 70% seen once. This TCR was sampled from a middle-aged man with acute or convalescent COVID-19. This rearrangement joins TRBV18 to TRBJ1-2, with 9 bases aligning to TRBD1. The sample consisted of peripheral blood. The CDR3 loop reads CASSQTGTGSNYGYTF. CDR3 DNA: TGTGCCAGCTCACAAACCGGGACAGGGAGTAACTATGGCTACACCTTC.